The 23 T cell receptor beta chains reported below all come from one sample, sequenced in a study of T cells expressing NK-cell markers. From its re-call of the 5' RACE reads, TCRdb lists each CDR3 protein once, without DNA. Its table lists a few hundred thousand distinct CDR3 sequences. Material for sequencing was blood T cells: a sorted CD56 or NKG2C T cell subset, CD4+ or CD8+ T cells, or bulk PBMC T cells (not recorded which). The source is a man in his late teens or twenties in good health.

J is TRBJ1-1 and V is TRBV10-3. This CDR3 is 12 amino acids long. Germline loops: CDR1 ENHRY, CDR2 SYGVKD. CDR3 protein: CAIRGQNTEAFF.

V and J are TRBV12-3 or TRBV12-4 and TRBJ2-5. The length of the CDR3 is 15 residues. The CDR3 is CASSLFGGNQETQYF.

This CDR3 is CASSILEAGYTF. This chain connects TRBV19 to TRBJ1-2. CDR1 and CDR2 from the germline V gene are LNHDA and SQIVND (reference sequence). There are 12 residues in the CDR3. The whole variable domain, filled in from reference TRBV19 and TRBJ1-2, reads DGGITQSPKYLFRKEGQNVTLSCEQNLNHDAMYWYRQDPGQGLRLIYYSQIVNDFQKGDIAEGYSVSREKKESFPLTVTSAQKNPTAFYLCASSILEAGYTFGSGTRLTVV.

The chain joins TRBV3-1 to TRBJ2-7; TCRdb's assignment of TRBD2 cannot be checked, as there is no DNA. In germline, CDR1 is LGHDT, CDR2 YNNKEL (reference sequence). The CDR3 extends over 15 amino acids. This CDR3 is CASSQDGLAPYEQYF.

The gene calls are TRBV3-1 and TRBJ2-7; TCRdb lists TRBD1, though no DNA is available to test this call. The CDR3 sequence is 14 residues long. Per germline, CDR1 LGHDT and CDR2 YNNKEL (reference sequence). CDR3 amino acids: CASSRARVSYEQYF.

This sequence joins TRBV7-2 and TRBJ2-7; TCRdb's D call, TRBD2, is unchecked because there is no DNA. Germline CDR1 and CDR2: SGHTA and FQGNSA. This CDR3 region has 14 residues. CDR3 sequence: CASSLGKNRAPQYF.

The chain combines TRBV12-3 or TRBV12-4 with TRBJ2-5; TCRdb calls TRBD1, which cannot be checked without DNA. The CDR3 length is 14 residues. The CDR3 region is CASSSRGQEETQYF.

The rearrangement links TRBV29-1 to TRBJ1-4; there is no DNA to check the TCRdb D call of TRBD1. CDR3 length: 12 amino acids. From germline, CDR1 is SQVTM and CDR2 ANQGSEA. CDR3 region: CSDPGQAPKLFF.

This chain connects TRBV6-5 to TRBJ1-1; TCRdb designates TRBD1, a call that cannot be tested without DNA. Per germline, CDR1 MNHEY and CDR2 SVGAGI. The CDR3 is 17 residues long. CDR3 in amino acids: CASSYSGTGGANTEAFF.

CDR3 region: CASSPGESGNTIYF. The chain couples TRBV12-3 or TRBV12-4 to TRBJ1-3; checking the TCRdb D call of TRBD1 is not possible without DNA. This CDR3 comprises 14 residues.

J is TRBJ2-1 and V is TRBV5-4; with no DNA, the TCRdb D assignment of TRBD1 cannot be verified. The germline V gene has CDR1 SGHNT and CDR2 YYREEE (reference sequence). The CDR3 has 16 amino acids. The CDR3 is CASSFLFRQGEYEQFF.

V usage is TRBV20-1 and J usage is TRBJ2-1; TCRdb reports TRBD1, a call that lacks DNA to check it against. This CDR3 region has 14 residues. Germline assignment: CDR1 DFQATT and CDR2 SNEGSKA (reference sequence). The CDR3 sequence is CSARGRGQKDEQFF.

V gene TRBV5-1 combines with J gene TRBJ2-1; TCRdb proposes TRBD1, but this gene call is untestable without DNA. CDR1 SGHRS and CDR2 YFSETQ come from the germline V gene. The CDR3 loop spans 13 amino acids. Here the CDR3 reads CASSVTGEHEQFF.

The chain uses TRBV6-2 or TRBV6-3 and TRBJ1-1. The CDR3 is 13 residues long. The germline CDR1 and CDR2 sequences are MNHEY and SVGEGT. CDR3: CASSYAQWTEAFF.

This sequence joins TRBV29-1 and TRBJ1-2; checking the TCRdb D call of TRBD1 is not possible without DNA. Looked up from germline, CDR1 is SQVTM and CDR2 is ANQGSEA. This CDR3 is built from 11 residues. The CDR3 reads CSVGVGRTNTF. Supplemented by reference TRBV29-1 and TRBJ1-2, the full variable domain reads SAVISQKPSRDICQRGTSLTIQCQVDSQVTMMFWYRQQPGQSLTLIATANQGSEATYESGFVIDKFPISRPNLTFSTLTVSNMSPEDSSIYLCSVGVGRTNTFGSGTRLTVV.

CDR3 region: CASSLQGLDFNEQFF. The chain has TRBV5-1 and TRBJ2-1; the TCRdb D gene call, TRBD1, has no DNA to confirm it. The CDR3 is 15 amino acids. Germline values: CDR1 SGHRS, CDR2 YFSETQ.

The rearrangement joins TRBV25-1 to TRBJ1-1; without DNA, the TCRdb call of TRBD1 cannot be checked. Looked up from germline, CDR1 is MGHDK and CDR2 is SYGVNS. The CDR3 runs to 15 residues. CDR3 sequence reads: CASSDDRGRNTEAFF.

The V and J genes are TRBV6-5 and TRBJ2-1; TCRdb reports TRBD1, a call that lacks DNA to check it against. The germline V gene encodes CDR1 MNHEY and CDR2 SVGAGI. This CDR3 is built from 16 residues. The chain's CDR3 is CASSYERTGVYNEQFF.

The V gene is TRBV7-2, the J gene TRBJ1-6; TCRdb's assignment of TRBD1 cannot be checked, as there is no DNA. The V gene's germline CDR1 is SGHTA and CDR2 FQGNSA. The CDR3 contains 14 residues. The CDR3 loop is CASSLRTGGSPLHF. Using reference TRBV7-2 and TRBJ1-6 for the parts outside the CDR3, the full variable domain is GAGVSQSPSNKVTEKGKDVELRCDPISGHTALYWYRQSLGQGLEFLIYFQGNSAPDKSGLPSDRFSAERTGGSVSTLTIQRTQQEDSAVYLCASSLRTGGSPLHFGNGTRLTVT.

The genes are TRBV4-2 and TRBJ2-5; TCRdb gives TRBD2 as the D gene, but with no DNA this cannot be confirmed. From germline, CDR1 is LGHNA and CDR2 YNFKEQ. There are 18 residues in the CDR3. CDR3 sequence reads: CASSQGLASGRAAETQYF.

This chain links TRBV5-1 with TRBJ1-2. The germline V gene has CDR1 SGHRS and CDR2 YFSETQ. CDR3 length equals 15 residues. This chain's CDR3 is CASSLFGPEDYGYTF.

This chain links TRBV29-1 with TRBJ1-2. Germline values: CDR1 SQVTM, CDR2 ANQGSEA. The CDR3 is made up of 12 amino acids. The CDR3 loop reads CSVEAGAYGYTF.

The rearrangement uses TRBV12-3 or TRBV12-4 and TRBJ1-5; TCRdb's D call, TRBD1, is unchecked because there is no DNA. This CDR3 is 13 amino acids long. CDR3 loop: CASGTGPGQPQHF.